Listed below are T cell receptor beta chains from one sample, sequenced in a study of T cells expressing NK-cell markers. TCRdb re-called the 5' RACE reads, yielding one record per CDR3 amino acid sequence without DNA. This table lists around 470,000 distinct CDR3 sequences. Specimen: blood T cells: a sorted CD56 or NKG2C T cell subset, CD4+ or CD8+ T cells, or bulk PBMC T cells (not recorded which). The receptors were gathered from a woman aged 45 to 65 in good health. Both conserved end residues are part of each CDR3. Each record gives: CDR3 protein, V gene, J gene.

CDR3: CASSPPDRKTNEKLFF
V: TRBV18
J: TRBJ1-4

CDR3: CASSYLGGGPEAFF
V: TRBV6-5
J: TRBJ1-1

CDR3: CATTSASGSHTGELFF
V: TRBV7-6
J: TRBJ2-2

CDR3: CASSERGTTQETQYF
V: TRBV10-1
J: TRBJ2-5

CDR3: CASALAGVTDTQYF
V: TRBV25-1
J: TRBJ2-3

CDR3: CSALSDSPTYEQYF
V: TRBV20-1
J: TRBJ2-7

CDR3: CASSFSRGPLTDTQYF
V: TRBV5-1
J: TRBJ2-3

CDR3: CSARRPGLAGDEQFF
V: TRBV20-1
J: TRBJ2-1

CDR3: CASSPGTPRTDTQYF
V: TRBV3-1
J: TRBJ2-3

CDR3: CASSFNIMYQETQYF
V: TRBV27
J: TRBJ2-5

CDR3: CASSLSGREVTDTQYF
V: TRBV4-2
J: TRBJ2-3

CDR3: CSVAAGQSYEQYF
V: TRBV29-1
J: TRBJ2-7

CDR3: CASSLQGAPLGYTF
V: TRBV14
J: TRBJ1-2